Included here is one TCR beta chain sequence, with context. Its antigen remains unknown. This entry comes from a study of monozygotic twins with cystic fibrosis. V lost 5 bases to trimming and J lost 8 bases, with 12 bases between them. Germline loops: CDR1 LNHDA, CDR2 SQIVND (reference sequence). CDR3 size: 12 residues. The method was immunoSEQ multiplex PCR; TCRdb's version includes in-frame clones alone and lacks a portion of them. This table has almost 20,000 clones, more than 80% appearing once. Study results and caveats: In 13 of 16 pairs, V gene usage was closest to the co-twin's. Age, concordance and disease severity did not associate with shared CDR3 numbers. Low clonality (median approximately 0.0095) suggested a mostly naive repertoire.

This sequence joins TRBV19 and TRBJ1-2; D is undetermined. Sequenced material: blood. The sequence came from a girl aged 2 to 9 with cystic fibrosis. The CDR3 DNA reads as TGTGCCAGTAGTCTTGGCCTCATCGGCTACACCTTC. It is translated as CASSLGLIGYTF.